This TCR beta chain was obtained from a study of blood T cell repertoires in COVID-19. Cohorts were based on clinical histories the participants reported. Donors in Cohort 3 counted as recovered after two negative PCRs, clearance, or symptom resolution. Trimming cost V 5 bases and J 1 base, with 12 bases left between them. CDR1 and CDR2 (germline): MDHEN, SYDVKM. The CDR3 consists of 16 residues. As handled by the study authors: Cell counts per sample came from amplifying reference gene primers. TCRdb's copy holds only in-frame clones and misses some; the assay was immunoSEQ multiplex PCR. V and J calls and clone size are given by that table; D and trimming were obtained from the DNA. In the table there are around 250,000 clones, about nine tenths of which are singletons.

Source material: PBMCs or T cells enriched from blood (not recorded which). J is TRBJ2-6 and V is TRBV28; D might be TRBD1 (7 bases). The sequence was obtained from a young man who had recovered from COVID-19. The CDR3 loop reads CASSPAGGSGANVLTF. As DNA, the CDR3 is TGTGCCAGCAGTCCTGCAGGGGGGTCTGGGGCCAACGTCCTGACTTTC.